This entry describes one T cell receptor (beta chain). MiXCR was run by TCRdb on the 5' RACE reads, yielding one entry per CDR3 protein. In the table there are 110,000 or so distinct CDR3 sequences, about 10% of which are singletons. The data are from a study of spatial heterogeneity in lung cancer. On the study more broadly: The donor population consisted of approximately 70 patients with untreated, early-stage non-small cell lung cancer. When follow-up PBMC samples existed, they were sequenced (at a median of roughly two years after resection).

The CDR3 is 16 amino acids. Germline lookup yields CDR1 SEHNR and CDR2 FQNEAQ (reference sequence). The germline V and J ends were trimmed by 5 bases and 5 bases, with 18 bases remaining between them. Time point denoted: blood at routine non-recurrence follow-up after resection. Unsorted whole RNA of tumor, nontumor lung or frozen PBMC was sequenced. This chain uses TRBV7-9 with TRBJ2-2, with D perhaps TRBD2 (7 bases). The sample here was PBMCs, taken at follow-up. This TCR derives from a female donor with early-stage non-small cell lung cancer. The CDR3 is CASSKWRGGRTGELFF. In DNA, the CDR3 is TGTGCCAGCAGCAAATGGCGCGGGGGCCGAACCGGGGAGCTGTTTTTT.